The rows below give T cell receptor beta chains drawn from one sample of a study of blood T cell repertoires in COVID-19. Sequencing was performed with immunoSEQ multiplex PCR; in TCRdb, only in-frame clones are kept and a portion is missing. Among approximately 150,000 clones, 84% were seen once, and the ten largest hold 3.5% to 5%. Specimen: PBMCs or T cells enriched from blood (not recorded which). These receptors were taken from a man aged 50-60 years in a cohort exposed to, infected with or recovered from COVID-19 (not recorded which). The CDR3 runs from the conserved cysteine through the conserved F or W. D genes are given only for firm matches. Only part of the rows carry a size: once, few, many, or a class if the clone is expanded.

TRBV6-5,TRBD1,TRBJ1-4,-,CASRRQGSTNEKLFF,TGTGCCAGCAGGAGACAGGGATCAACTAATGAAAAACTGTTTTTT
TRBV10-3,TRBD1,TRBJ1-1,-,CAISAPGQAEAFF,TGTGCCATCAGTGCCCCTGGACAGGCTGAAGCTTTCTTT
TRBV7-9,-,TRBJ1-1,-,CASSYAAQNTEAFF,TGTGCCAGCAGCTACGCGGCACAAAACACTGAAGCTTTCTTT
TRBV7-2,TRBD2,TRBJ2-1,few,CASSGGQRGTYNEQFF,TGTGCCAGCAGCGGAGGCCAGCGGGGGACCTACAATGAGCAGTTCTTC
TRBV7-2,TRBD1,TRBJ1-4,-,CASTQGGWDEKLFF,TGTGCCAGCACCCAGGGGGGTTGGGATGAAAAACTGTTTTTT
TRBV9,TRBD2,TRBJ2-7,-,CASSVGGGEVHEQYF,TGTGCCAGCAGCGTAGGGGGAGGGGAGGTCCACGAGCAGTACTTC
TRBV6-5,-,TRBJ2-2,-,CASSYSPGTGELFF,TGTGCCAGCAGTTATAGTCCGGGGACCGGGGAGCTGTTTTTT
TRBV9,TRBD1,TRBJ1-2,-,CASAFSGGGVYGYTF,TGTGCCAGCGCTTTCTCAGGGGGCGGTGTCTATGGCTACACCTTC
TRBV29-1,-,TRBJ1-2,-,CSVTRGPNYGYTF,TGCAGCGTCACCAGGGGTCCCAACTATGGCTACACCTTC
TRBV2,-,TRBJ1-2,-,CASRDTHYGYTF,TGTGCCAGCAGAGACACGCACTATGGCTACACCTTC
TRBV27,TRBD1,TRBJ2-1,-,CASGTGGTVQFF,TGTGCCAGCGGGACAGGGGGCACAGTGCAGTTCTTC
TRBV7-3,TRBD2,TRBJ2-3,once,CASSKRSAAGGDTQYF,TGTGCCAGCAGCAAAAGGTCGGCAGCGGGGGGAGATACGCAGTATTTT
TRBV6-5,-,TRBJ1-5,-,CASNIGRVQPQHF,TGTGCCAGCAATATCGGGAGGGTACAGCCCCAGCATTTT
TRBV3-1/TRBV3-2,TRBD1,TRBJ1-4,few,CASSPGTGAFKLFF,TGTGCCAGCAGCCCCGGGACAGGGGCTTTCAAACTGTTTTTT
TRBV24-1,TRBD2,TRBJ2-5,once,CATSDFGTSGIQETQYF,TGTGCCACCAGTGATTTTGGGACTAGCGGGATCCAAGAGACCCAGTACTTC
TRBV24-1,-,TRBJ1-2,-,CATSEAGYGYTF,TGTGCCACCAGTGAGGCGGGGTATGGCTACACCTTC
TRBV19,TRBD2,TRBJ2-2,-,CASRPNLAGALNTGELFF,TGTGCCAGTAGGCCCAACCTAGCGGGGGCCCTGAACACCGGGGAGCTGTTTTTT
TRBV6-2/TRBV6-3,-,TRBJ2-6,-,CASSYFGSGANVLTF,TGTGCCAGCAGTTACTTCGGCTCTGGGGCCAACGTCCTGACTTTC
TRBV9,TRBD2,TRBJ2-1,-,CASSVNSGPYNEQFF,TGTGCCAGCAGCGTGAATAGCGGGCCTTACAATGAGCAGTTCTTC
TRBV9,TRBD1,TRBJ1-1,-,CASSPSQGASTEAFF,TGTGCCAGCAGCCCGTCACAGGGGGCGTCTACTGAAGCTTTCTTT
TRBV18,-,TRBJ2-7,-,CASSEGLLSYEQYF,TGTGCCAGCTCCGAGGGACTGCTATCCTACGAGCAGTACTTC
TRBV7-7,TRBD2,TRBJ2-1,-,CASSLAGGMDEQFF,TGTGCCAGCAGCTTAGCGGGAGGGATGGATGAGCAGTTCTTC
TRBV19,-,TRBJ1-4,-,CASSMEGMPTNEKLFF,TGTGCCAGTAGTATGGAGGGCATGCCAACTAATGAAAAACTGTTTTTT
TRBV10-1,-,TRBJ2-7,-,CASSEGTGSEQYF,TGCGCCAGCAGTGAGGGCACGGGGAGCGAGCAGTACTTC
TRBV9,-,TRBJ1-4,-,CASSVGGVNEKLFF,TGTGCCAGCAGCGTAGGCGGGGTTAATGAAAAACTGTTTTTT
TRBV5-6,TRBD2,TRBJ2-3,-,CASSWGGTKTDTQYF,TGTGCCAGCAGCTGGGGTGGGACTAAGACAGATACGCAGTATTTT
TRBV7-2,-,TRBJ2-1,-,CASSLGLNEQFF,TGTGCCAGCAGCTTGGGACTGAATGAGCAGTTCTTC
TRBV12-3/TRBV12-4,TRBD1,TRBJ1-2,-,CASSLGDSYGYTF,TGTGCCAGCAGTTTGGGGGACAGCTATGGCTACACCTTC
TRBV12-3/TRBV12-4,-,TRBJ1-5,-,CASSPGRGQPQHF,TGTGCCAGCAGTCCTGGGAGGGGTCAGCCCCAGCATTTT
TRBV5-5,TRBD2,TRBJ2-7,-,CASSLGSGSSYEQYF,TGTGCCAGCAGCTTGGGTAGCGGGTCTTCCTACGAGCAGTACTTC
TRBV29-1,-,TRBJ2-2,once,CSVPPAGGNTGELFF,TGCAGCGTCCCCCCCGCCGGGGGGAACACCGGGGAGCTGTTTTTT
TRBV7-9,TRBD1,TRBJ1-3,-,CASSSRTGGGNTIYF,TGTGCCAGCAGCTCGCGGACAGGGGGTGGAAACACCATATATTTT
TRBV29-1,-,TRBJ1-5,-,CSVKGSGGENQPQHF,TGCAGCGTTAAAGGGTCGGGGGGCGAGAATCAGCCCCAGCATTTT
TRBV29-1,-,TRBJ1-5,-,CSVLQGPNQPQHF,TGCAGCGTGCTACAGGGCCCGAATCAGCCCCAGCATTTT
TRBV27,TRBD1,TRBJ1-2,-,CASSLDGTAPYGYTF,TGTGCCAGCAGTTTAGACGGGACAGCCCCTTATGGCTACACCTTC
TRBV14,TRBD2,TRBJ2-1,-,CASSQRPGLAAAGGEQFF,TGTGCCAGCAGCCAACGACCCGGACTAGCGGCCGCAGGGGGTGAGCAGTTCTTC
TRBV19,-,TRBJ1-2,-,CAAQFYGGYTF,TGTGCCGCTCAGTTTTATGGTGGCTACACCTTC
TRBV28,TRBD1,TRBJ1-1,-,CASKDRPPTNTEAFF,TGTGCCAGCAAGGACAGGCCTCCAACGAACACTGAAGCTTTCTTT
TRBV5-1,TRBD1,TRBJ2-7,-,CASSLGAGQGSYEQYF,TGCGCCAGCAGCTTAGGAGCGGGACAGGGGTCCTACGAGCAGTACTTC
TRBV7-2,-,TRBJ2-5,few,CASTPQAGQETQYF,TGTGCCAGCACGCCCCAGGCGGGGCAAGAGACCCAGTACTTC
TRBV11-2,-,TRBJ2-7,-,CASSLVTYEQYF,TGTGCCAGCAGCTTAGTAACCTACGAGCAGTACTTC
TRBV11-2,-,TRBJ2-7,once,CASSLETGFYEQYF,TGTGCCAGCAGCTTAGAGACAGGTTTCTACGAGCAGTACTTC
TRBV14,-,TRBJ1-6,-,CASSTGGSYNSPLHF,TGTGCCAGCAGCACAGGCGGATCCTATAATTCACCCCTCCACTTT
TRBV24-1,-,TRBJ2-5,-,CATSESGAQETQYF,TGTGCCACCAGTGAGTCAGGGGCCCAAGAGACCCAGTACTTC
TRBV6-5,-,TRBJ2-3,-,CASSYSLSDTQYF,TGTGCCAGCAGTTACTCATTATCAGATACGCAGTATTTT